The 3 T cell receptor beta chains given below trace back to one sample, sequenced in a study of control samples from healthy donors and cancer patients. Here immunoSEQ multiplex PCR was the method, and the copy in TCRdb shows in-frame clones only, minus some. The data show 120,000 to 150,000 clones, approximately 86% seen once. Sequenced input: blood. These receptors all stem from a woman in her 30s in good health.

This clone was counted between two and nine times. CDR3 loop: CASSVHSEAFF. DNA of the CDR3: TGTGCCAGTAGTGTTCACAGTGAAGCTTTCTTT. The chain joins TRBV19 to TRBJ1-1; D uncertain. Germline CDR1 is LNHDA and CDR2 is SQIVND (reference sequence). V was clipped by 5 bases and J by 7 bases, with 8 bases between them. The CDR3 extends over 11 amino acids. Combining the CDR3 with reference TRBV19 and TRBJ1-1 gives the whole variable domain DGGITQSPKYLFRKEGQNVTLSCEQNLNHDAMYWYRQDPGQGLRLIYYSQIVNDFQKGDIAEGYSVSREKKESFPLTVTSAQKNPTAFYLCASSVHSEAFFGQGTRLTVV.

The CDR3 DNA sequence: TGTGCCAGCAGTCCACCCAGGATTCCCCAAGAGACCCAGTACTTC. Amino acids: CASSPPRIPQETQYF. This sequence joins TRBV28 and TRBJ2-5; D ambiguous. The CDR3 consists of 15 residues. Germline V CDR1 and CDR2: MDHEN, SYDVKM. V was shortened by 5 bases and J by 1 base, with 14 bases between the two germline ends.

There are a few counts of this clone. The chain employs TRBV4-2 and TRBJ2-2, with a possible D match to TRBD1 (5 bases). Germline V gene lookup returns CDR1 LGHNA and CDR2 YNFKEQ. The CDR3 loop spans 16 amino acids. V was trimmed by 0 bases and J by 4 bases, leaving 12 bases between them. Here the CDR3 reads CASSQDRAVITGELFF. DNA for the CDR3: TGTGCCAGCAGCCAAGACAGGGCCGTGATCACCGGGGAGCTGTTTTTT.